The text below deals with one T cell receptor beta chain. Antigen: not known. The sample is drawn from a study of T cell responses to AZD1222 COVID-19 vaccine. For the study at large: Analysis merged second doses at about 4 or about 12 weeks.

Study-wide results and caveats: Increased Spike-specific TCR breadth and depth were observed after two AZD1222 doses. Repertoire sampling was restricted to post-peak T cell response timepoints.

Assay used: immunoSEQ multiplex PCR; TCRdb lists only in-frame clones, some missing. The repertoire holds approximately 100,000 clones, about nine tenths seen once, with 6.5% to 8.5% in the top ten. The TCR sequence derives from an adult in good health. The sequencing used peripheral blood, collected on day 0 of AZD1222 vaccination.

For the CDR3, the DNA is TGCGCCAGCGGAACAGGGGGCCTGAGTAATGAAAAACTGTTTTTT. Translating gives CASGTGGLSNEKLFF. The chain recombines TRBV5-1 with TRBJ1-4; TRBD1 aligns across 9 bases. With V trimmed by 7 bases and J by 4 bases, 8 bases remained unmatched. The CDR3 runs 15 residues. Germline-derived CDR1 and CDR2 are SGHRS and YFSETQ.